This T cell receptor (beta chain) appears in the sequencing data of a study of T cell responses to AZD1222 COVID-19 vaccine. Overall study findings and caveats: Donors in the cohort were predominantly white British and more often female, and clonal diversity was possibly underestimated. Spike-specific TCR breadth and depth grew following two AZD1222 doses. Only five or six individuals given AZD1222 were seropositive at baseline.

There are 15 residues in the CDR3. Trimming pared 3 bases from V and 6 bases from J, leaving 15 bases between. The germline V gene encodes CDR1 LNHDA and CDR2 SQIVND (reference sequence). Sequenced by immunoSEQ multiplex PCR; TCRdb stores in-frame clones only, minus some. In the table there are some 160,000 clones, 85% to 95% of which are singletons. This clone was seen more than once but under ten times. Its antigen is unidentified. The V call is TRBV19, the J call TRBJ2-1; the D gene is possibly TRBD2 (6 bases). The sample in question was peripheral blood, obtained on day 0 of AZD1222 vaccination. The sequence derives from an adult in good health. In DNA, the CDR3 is TGTGCCAGTAGTATCCTCCTAGGACTACCCAATGAGCAGTTCTTC. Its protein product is CASSILLGLPNEQFF.